The clone carrying this T cell receptor (beta chain) came up once. This sample is part of a study of shared clonotypes between healthy human individuals. Assay execution took place at the deep level. Data came from immunoSEQ multiplex PCR; TCRdb stores just in-frame clones and leaves some out. Of some 1,400,000 clones in the sample, 95% to 97% were seen once. Trimming left V 7 bases short and J 2 bases short, with 18 bases between. Germline CDR1 is MDHEN and CDR2 is SYDVKM. The CDR3 runs 15 residues. The chain recombines TRBV28 with TRBJ2-7; D gene uncertain. The sequence was collected from a man under 40 in good health. Sequencing used naive CD4+ T cells sorted from blood. Specified subset: CD45RA+ positively selected. The CDR3 here is CASTDSPIRAYEQYF. In nucleotides, the CDR3 is TGTGCCAGCACCGACTCACCAATTCGGGCCTACGAGCAGTACTTC.